This T cell receptor (beta chain) was documented in a study of T-cell memory formation after mild COVID-19. This clonotype was found many times. TCRdb re-called the 5' RACE reads with MiXCR, one entry per CDR3 protein. Of roughly 340,000 distinct CDR3 sequences listed, more than 15% are singletons. V shed 2 bases and J shed 1 base, with 6 bases lying between them. Germline V lookup: CDR1 SGHRS, CDR2 YFSETQ. This CDR3 is 13 amino acids long. The sequencing sample was made of PBMCs or a T cell subset sorted from them (not recorded which). The chain links TRBV5-1 to TRBJ1-1; D is unclear. This receptor was identified in a man aged 18 to 35 who had mild COVID-19 (a few samples of this study predate the infection). Cell type and time point are not known. As DNA, the CDR3 is TGCGCCAGCAGCTTCAGGAAGAACACTGAAGCTTTCTTT. This encodes CASSFRKNTEAFF. Drawing the rest from reference TRBV5-1 and TRBJ1-1, the complete variable domain is KAGVTQTPRYLIKTRGQQVTLSCSPISGHRSVSWYQQTPGQGLQFLFEYFSETQRNKGNFPGRFSGRQFSNSRSEMNVSTLELGDSALYLCASSFRKNTEAFFGQGTRLTVV.